A single sample is the source of the 4 T cell receptor beta chains below, sequenced in a study of blood T cell repertoires in COVID-19. The table came from immunoSEQ multiplex PCR; TCRdb's copy has only in-frame clones and leaves some out. The table records 110,000 to 150,000 clones, about 80% of them present only once. The specimen sequenced was peripheral blood. The receptors were gathered from a human donor in a cohort sampled during active COVID-19.

V is TRBV19 and J is TRBJ2-6; 9 nucleotides line up with TRBD1. In germline, CDR1 is LNHDA, CDR2 SQIVND (reference sequence). Trimming removed 7 bases from V and 0 bases from J; junction bases left unmatched: 10. CDR3 length equals 18 residues. The DNA of the CDR3 is TGTGCCAGTATCCCGACGGACAGGGGAGGCTCTGGGGCCAACGTCCTGACTTTC. Amino acid sequence: CASIPTDRGGSGANVLTF. The entire variable domain, with the rest obtained from reference TRBV19 and TRBJ2-6, is as follows: DGGITQSPKYLFRKEGQNVTLSCEQNLNHDAMYWYRQDPGQGLRLIYYSQIVNDFQKGDIAEGYSVSREKKESFPLTVTSAQKNPTAFYLCASIPTDRGGSGANVLTFGAGSRLTVL.

The CDR3 here is CASGLDTDTQYF. The CDR3 nucleotides read TGTGCTAGTGGCCTAGACACAGATACGCAGTATTTT. V usage is TRBV12-5 and J usage is TRBJ2-3; no clear D gene. CDR3 length: 12 residues. The germline gives CDR1 LGHNT, CDR2 FRNRAP. The ends were cut back, 6 bases at V and 2 bases at J, with 6 bases in the middle.

V is TRBV28 and J is TRBJ1-2; D call uncertain. The V and J ends lost 4 bases and 5 bases respectively, with 14 bases between them. The germline V gene encodes CDR1 MDHEN and CDR2 SYDVKM. This CDR3 is 14 amino acids long. CDR3 DNA sequence: TGTGCCAGCAGTTCCCCGGGCCGGGGATATGGCTACACCTTC. Encoded protein: CASSSPGRGYGYTF.

J is TRBJ2-7 and V is TRBV28, with D tentatively TRBD1 (6 bases). This CDR3 is 14 amino acids long. V shed 7 bases and J shed 2 bases, with 15 bases lying between them. The germline V gene has CDR1 MDHEN and CDR2 SYDVKM. CDR3 nucleotide sequence: TGTGCCAGCACCGGACGACAGGTGACCTACGAGCAGTACTTC. Translating gives CASTGRQVTYEQYF. The full variable domain, rest sourced from reference TRBV28 and TRBJ2-7, is DVKVTQSSRYLVKRTGEKVFLECVQDMDHENMFWYRQDPGLGLRLIYFSYDVKMKEKGDIPEGYSVSREKKERFSLILESASTNQTSMYLCASTGRQVTYEQYFGPGTRLTVT.